This is a list of T cell receptor beta chains from one sample in a study of T cells after yellow fever vaccination. TCRdb processed the 5' RACE reads anew with MiXCR; each CDR3 protein has one entry. The sample holds around 550,000 distinct CDR3 sequences, roughly 19% seen once. This specimen was PBMCs, taken 15 days after the yellow fever booster vaccination. These receptors were obtained from a man aged 30 to 39 who received the YFV17D yellow fever vaccine. CDR3s include the opening cysteine and the closing phenylalanine or tryptophan. Each record gives: D gene, J gene, clone size, V gene, CDR3 protein, CDR3 DNA. A D gene is named only where the DNA matches it firmly. Size values are once, few and many counts, or a class for expanded clones, and some rows have none.

d_call: NA
j_call: TRBJ2-2
clone_size: few
v_call: TRBV20-1
cdr3_aa: CSARGGHSGQNTGELFF
cdr3_nt: TGCAGTGCCAGGGGGGGGCATAGCGGACAAAACACCGGGGAGCTGTTTTTT

d_call: NA
j_call: TRBJ2-4
clone_size: NA
v_call: TRBV20-1
cdr3_aa: CSAMRDPRNIQYF
cdr3_nt: TGCAGTGCTATGAGGGACCCAAGAAACATTCAGTACTTC

d_call: NA
j_call: TRBJ2-5
clone_size: few
v_call: TRBV10-3
cdr3_aa: CAISVGAQETQYF
cdr3_nt: TGTGCCATCAGTGTTGGGGCCCAAGAGACCCAGTACTTC

d_call: TRBD2
j_call: TRBJ2-1
clone_size: NA
v_call: TRBV5-5
cdr3_aa: CASSWTSGTSNEQFF
cdr3_nt: TGTGCCAGCAGCTGGACTAGCGGGACATCCAATGAGCAGTTCTTC

d_call: NA
j_call: TRBJ1-5
clone_size: NA
v_call: TRBV4-1
cdr3_aa: CASSQDQGNINQPQHF
cdr3_nt: TGCGCCAGCAGCCAAGACCAGGGGAATATCAATCAGCCCCAGCATTTT

d_call: TRBD1
j_call: TRBJ2-3
clone_size: few
v_call: TRBV9
cdr3_aa: CASSPPGQGFRLAQYF
cdr3_nt: TGTGCCAGCAGCCCCCCCGGACAGGGTTTCCGGCTAGCGCAGTATTTT

d_call: NA
j_call: TRBJ2-1
clone_size: few
v_call: TRBV18
cdr3_aa: CASSPVQAAYNEQFF
cdr3_nt: TGTGCCAGCTCACCAGTTCAGGCAGCCTACAATGAGCAGTTCTTC

d_call: TRBD2
j_call: TRBJ2-1
clone_size: many
v_call: TRBV5-1
cdr3_aa: CASSWGLAGHNEQFF
cdr3_nt: TGCGCCAGCAGTTGGGGACTAGCGGGACACAATGAGCAGTTCTTC

d_call: NA
j_call: TRBJ2-1
clone_size: NA
v_call: TRBV24-1
cdr3_aa: CATSDGTHSYNEQFF
cdr3_nt: TGTGCCACCAGTGATGGGACCCACTCCTACAATGAGCAGTTCTTC

d_call: NA
j_call: TRBJ2-5
clone_size: NA
v_call: TRBV4-1
cdr3_aa: CASSQIELETQYF
cdr3_nt: TGCGCCAGCAGCCAAATCGAACTGGAGACCCAGTACTTC

d_call: NA
j_call: TRBJ1-1
clone_size: few
v_call: TRBV5-4
cdr3_aa: CASSLSTATEAFF
cdr3_nt: TGTGCCAGCAGCTTGTCGACCGCCACTGAAGCTTTCTTT

d_call: TRBD2
j_call: TRBJ2-5
clone_size: NA
v_call: TRBV11-1
cdr3_aa: CASSPLSIRLAGQETQYF
cdr3_nt: TGTGCCAGCAGCCCCCTATCCATACGACTAGCGGGACAAGAGACCCAGTACTTC

d_call: TRBD1
j_call: TRBJ2-3
clone_size: few
v_call: TRBV7-8
cdr3_aa: CASSPTGTGSTDTQYF
cdr3_nt: TGTGCCAGCAGCCCTACCGGGACAGGCTCCACAGATACGCAGTATTTT

d_call: TRBD2
j_call: TRBJ2-1
clone_size: few
v_call: TRBV7-3
cdr3_aa: CASSQTSGSDEQFF
cdr3_nt: TGTGCCAGCAGCCAGACTAGCGGGAGCGATGAGCAGTTCTTC

d_call: NA
j_call: TRBJ2-3
clone_size: few
v_call: TRBV5-1
cdr3_aa: CASSPSDSVGDTQYF
cdr3_nt: TGCGCCAGCAGCCCCTCGGACAGTGTTGGGGATACGCAGTATTTT

d_call: NA
j_call: TRBJ2-5
clone_size: NA
v_call: TRBV7-2
cdr3_aa: CASSPTGTETQYF
cdr3_nt: TGTGCCAGCAGCCCGACAGGCACGGAGACCCAGTACTTC

d_call: NA
j_call: TRBJ1-4
clone_size: NA
v_call: TRBV12-3/TRBV12-4
cdr3_aa: CASSLQGRTNEKLFF
cdr3_nt: TGTGCCAGCAGTTTACAGGGGAGGACTAATGAAAAACTGTTTTTT

d_call: TRBD1
j_call: TRBJ2-1
clone_size: NA
v_call: TRBV11-2
cdr3_aa: CASSSLSGTGLGKQFF
cdr3_nt: TGTGCCAGCAGCTCCTTGAGCGGGACAGGGCTAGGAAAGCAGTTCTTC

d_call: NA
j_call: TRBJ2-7
clone_size: few
v_call: TRBV5-1
cdr3_aa: CASSFSHEQYF
cdr3_nt: TGCGCCAGCAGCTTTAGTCACGAGCAGTACTTC

d_call: NA
j_call: TRBJ2-3
clone_size: few
v_call: TRBV29-1
cdr3_aa: CSVEGVLTDTQYF
cdr3_nt: TGCAGCGTTGAAGGGGTACTCACAGATACGCAGTATTTT

d_call: NA
j_call: TRBJ2-7
clone_size: few
v_call: TRBV6-5
cdr3_aa: CASSYSKVKGREQYF
cdr3_nt: TGTGCCAGCAGTTACTCAAAAGTAAAGGGTCGGGAGCAGTACTTC

d_call: NA
j_call: TRBJ2-7
clone_size: NA
v_call: TRBV7-2
cdr3_aa: CASSSPGQPFGQYF
cdr3_nt: TGTGCCAGCAGCTCCCCGGGTCAACCTTTCGGGCAGTACTTC

d_call: TRBD2
j_call: TRBJ2-1
clone_size: many
v_call: TRBV2
cdr3_aa: CASNLGLAGGGEQFF
cdr3_nt: TGTGCCAGCAACCTTGGGCTAGCGGGAGGTGGGGAGCAGTTCTTC

d_call: NA
j_call: TRBJ2-5
clone_size: few
v_call: TRBV15
cdr3_aa: CATSRERLDSETQYF
cdr3_nt: TGTGCCACCAGCAGAGAACGGTTGGACTCAGAGACCCAGTACTTC

d_call: NA
j_call: TRBJ2-1
clone_size: NA
v_call: TRBV28
cdr3_aa: CASSTYLRTSNEQFF
cdr3_nt: TGTGCCAGCAGTACCTACCTACGGACCAGCAATGAGCAGTTCTTC

d_call: TRBD1
j_call: TRBJ1-6
clone_size: NA
v_call: TRBV5-1
cdr3_aa: CASSSGQSPLHF
cdr3_nt: TGCGCCAGCAGCTCGGGACAGTCACCCCTCCACTTT

d_call: NA
j_call: TRBJ2-1
clone_size: NA
v_call: TRBV7-2
cdr3_aa: CASSSIWVEQFF
cdr3_nt: TGTGCCAGCAGCTCAATTTGGGTTGAGCAGTTCTTC

d_call: TRBD2
j_call: TRBJ2-1
clone_size: few
v_call: TRBV6-5
cdr3_aa: CASSYQAGLLTGNEQFF
cdr3_nt: TGTGCCAGCAGTTACCAGGCGGGACTACTTACGGGAAATGAGCAGTTCTTC

d_call: TRBD2
j_call: TRBJ2-7
clone_size: NA
v_call: TRBV12-3/TRBV12-4
cdr3_aa: CASSSMLAGDPYEQYF
cdr3_nt: TGTGCCAGCAGTTCGATGCTAGCGGGAGATCCCTACGAGCAGTACTTC

d_call: TRBD2
j_call: TRBJ2-1
clone_size: NA
v_call: TRBV10-3
cdr3_aa: CAIRAGDGYNEQFF
cdr3_nt: TGTGCCATCCGAGCGGGAGACGGGTACAATGAGCAGTTCTTC

d_call: TRBD1
j_call: TRBJ2-7
clone_size: few
v_call: TRBV30
cdr3_aa: CAWSVGTGGYEQYF
cdr3_nt: TGTGCCTGGAGTGTCGGGACAGGGGGATACGAGCAGTACTTC

d_call: NA
j_call: TRBJ1-2
clone_size: once
v_call: TRBV19
cdr3_aa: CASSTPGVQGYGYTF
cdr3_nt: TGTGCCAGTAGTACACCAGGGGTCCAGGGCTATGGCTACACCTTC

d_call: TRBD2
j_call: TRBJ2-3
clone_size: NA
v_call: TRBV12-3/TRBV12-4
cdr3_aa: CASGTGTSGDTQYF
cdr3_nt: TGTGCCAGCGGGACCGGGACTAGCGGAGATACGCAGTATTTT

d_call: NA
j_call: TRBJ2-7
clone_size: NA
v_call: TRBV20-1
cdr3_aa: CSARDPVFHEQYF
cdr3_nt: TGCAGTGCTAGAGACCCCGTGTTCCACGAGCAGTACTTC